The 3 T cell receptor beta chains below all came from one sample that was sequenced in a study of blood T cell repertoires in COVID-19. The table came from immunoSEQ multiplex PCR; TCRdb's copy has only in-frame clones and leaves some out. The sample has 100,000 to 150,000 clones; approximately 81% are singletons. The source material was peripheral blood. Receptors were obtained from a woman aged 25 to 39 who had recovered from COVID-19.

The gene calls are TRBV5-6 and TRBJ1-5, with D perhaps matching TRBD1 (6 bases). V lost 0 bases and J 0 bases, leaving 10 bases between the germline ends. CDR3 length equals 16 residues. The germline V gene has CDR1 SGHDT and CDR2 YYEEEE. CDR3 in DNA: TGTGCCAGCAGCTTGGCCTTGGGGGCTAGCAATCAGCCCCAGCATTTT. Residues: CASSLALGASNQPQHF.

The rearrangement uses TRBV5-1 and TRBJ2-3; D perhaps matches TRBD2 (5 bases). Germline assignment: CDR1 SGHRS and CDR2 YFSETQ. The CDR3 runs 15 residues. V was shortened by 4 bases and J by 9 bases, with 21 bases between the two germline ends. The CDR3 nucleotides are TGCGCCAGCAGCCCCGATCCGGGGTCCACAAGGACGCAGTATTTT. It encodes CASSPDPGSTRTQYF.

V and J are TRBV7-3 and TRBJ1-1, with 7 bases aligning to TRBD1. This CDR3 spans 14 amino acids. CDR1 is SGHTA, CDR2 FQGTGA, per germline. The V gene end was trimmed by 1 base and the J gene end by 4 bases; junction bases not matched to a gene: 3. The CDR3 bases are TGTGCCAGCAGCTTAAGACAGGGCGTCACTGAAGCTTTCTTT. It encodes CASSLRQGVTEAFF.